The entry that follows covers one T cell receptor (beta chain) sequence. Its cognate antigen is unknown. With 4 bases clipped from V and 0 bases from J, the junction kept 6 bases outside the gene matches. The CDR3 consists of 16 residues. The V gene's germline CDR1 is KGHDR and CDR2 SFDVKD. Quantitative 5'-RACE with molecular barcodes was used to make the TCR beta libraries. From the 5' RACE reads, TCRdb called clonotypes with MiXCR, one entry per CDR3 protein. This table has 250,000 to 300,000 distinct CDR3 sequences, 15% to 25% appearing once. These data are taken from a study of CD8 T cells in ankylosing spondylitis. Study-wide results and limits: Researchers report that disease-linked clones proved CD8+ and relatively rare in peripheral blood. It appeared that ankylosing spondylitis blood was characterized by a TCR beta motif of 8 or 9 highly homologous variants. Past studies reported some motif variants in reactive arthritis synovial fluid and blood.

This sequence was found in a male donor with ankylosing spondylitis or in good health (not recorded which). The chain recombines TRBV24-1 with TRBJ2-3; 7 positions match TRBD1. The specimen was blood, either unsorted or a sorted T cell fraction (not recorded which). The CDR3 is CATSDTGTVSTDTQYF. CDR3 coding DNA: TGTGCCACCAGTGACACCGGGACAGTAAGCACAGATACGCAGTATTTT.